Reported below is one T cell receptor (beta chain). Its antigen is still unknown. No qualities accompany the bases; no much larger clone lies one base away. Cut back by 8 bases and 0 bases, the V and J ends lie 10 bases apart. The CDR3 measures 14 amino acids from cysteine to phenylalanine. Here the CDR3 DNA is all that survives: 42 bases in frame from base 1. From the germline V gene (reference sequence), CDR1 is SEHNR and CDR2 is FQNEAQ. These data originate in a study of cytomegalovirus exposure and HLA in healthy donors (dated by TCRdb to 2016 to 2017). Broadly, across the study: An earlier analysis of several hundred of the donors reported about 290 Gb of sequence data and approximately 110 million unique TCR beta sequences from 150 million to 200 million T cells. An early release that covered about 600 HLA-typed donors contained around 300 gigabases of sequencing data and 80 million or so unique TCR sequences. Among the roughly 400 genotyped donors, around 81% belonged to the genetic ancestry cluster associated with self-reported Caucasian donors. The study aimed to test whether cataloging public T cell receptors could reveal signatures of past pathogen exposure. The study used immunosequencing to profile the T cell repertoires of 670 or so subjects and linked those repertoires to cytomegalovirus serostatus. In addition to the first cohort of 650 to 800 subjects, a separate validation cohort of approximately 110 different subjects was used. To predict cytomegalovirus infection status, the study combined high-throughput TCR immunosequencing, statistical association of individual TCRs with disease status, and machine learning. In a later analysis, previously published TCR beta repertoires from 500 to 750 donors were re-analyzed and high-resolution HLA genotyping was added so that TCR occurrence patterns could be studied. Rather than using new phenotypic data, the later analysis identified candidate immune exposures from TCR beta sequences and from how often those sequences occurred across donors. To decide whether each TCR beta V gene segment behaved as functional or pseudogenic, an earlier analysis of over 500 of the donors relied on high-throughput TCR beta sequencing. Alongside the repertoire data, information on donor age, sex, ethnicity and CMV serostatus was compiled. In a later genetic analysis, genome-wide SNP genotypes for about three fifths of the 666 donors were used, and that subset was treated as a discovery cohort. All discovery cohort repertoires had been generated on a single sequencing platform. HLA typing covered class I and class II loci at four-digit resolution. The number of typed donors differed by locus: about 629-630 for A, B, C, DRB1 and DQB1; 522 for DQA1; over 600 for DPA1; and approximately 450 for DPB1. Because of strong linkage in the cohort, five DR-DQ haplotypes were treated as single units for association and clustering. On average, around 200,000 unique TCR beta nucleotide sequences were sequenced per donor among several hundred genotyped donors of the cohort, with roughly 19% of those sequences being non-productive.

In total, over 600 healthy bone marrow donors made up the cohort. At the time of sampling, all cohort members were nominally healthy, though unrecorded immune exposures were likely present. The donor was CMV seronegative and was included in the group of about 350 seronegative cohort members. Each donor provided a peripheral blood sample, and peripheral blood mononuclear cells were used for TCR beta sequencing. The Qiagen DNeasy Blood Extraction Kit was used to extract genomic DNA from the blood cell samples. The paper as a whole reports these results and caveats: In vitro tests confirmed that a few of the cytomegalovirus-associated TCR beta chains recognize cytomegalovirus antigens. The earlier analysis of approximately 590 of the donors excluded around 17 rarely observed V segments, including chromosome 9 orphons, because counts were too low. Because some donors lacked HLA typing at each locus, the association tests relied only on the typed subset. According to a later analysis, most CMV-associated TCR beta chains appeared to be HLA-restricted, and the HLA associations seemed to be driven largely by CMV exposure. In a later genetic analysis, a missense DCLRE1C variant was associated with V-gene and J-gene trimming of TCR beta chains, and the association was replicated in an independent cohort. In an earlier analysis of 587 of the donors, most TCR beta V segments were observed in productive rearrangements about 87% or about 30% of the time, broadly matching IMGT annotations. In a later analysis, 15,000 to 20,000 TCR beta sequences were associated with specific HLA alleles at a false discovery rate of 0.05. Presence/absence analyses assumed roughly uniform sequencing depth across donors, an assumption that may not hold. Some IMGT-functional V segments, including TRBV6-2 and TRBV6-3, could not be distinguished by the 87-base-pair reads and were therefore excluded. The sequencing pipeline was judged likely to have produced a cluster of highly shared sequence variants as a technical artifact. Strong co-occurrence of HLA alleles, especially DR and DQ, made assigning TCR associations to individual alleles difficult. A further reported finding was that TCR beta sequences accurately predicted the HLA-A and HLA-B alleles for most subjects in the first cohort. In a later analysis, HLA-associated TCR beta chains were found to be more clonally expanded and to have lower generation probabilities than equally common non-associated chains. According to a later genetic analysis, donors in an Asian-associated ancestry cluster had fewer N-insertions in productive TCRs than the approximately 610-donor mean. According to the authors, the approach could potentially be generalized to other disease states and immunological phenotypes. Correlated functional status among segregating V segments might be attributable to linkage disequilibrium, but an unknown experimental factor could not be ruled out. In a later analysis, several top co-occurrence clusters were reported to appear linked to parvovirus B19, influenza, CMV and Epstein-Barr virus. In this cohort, only TCR beta chains were sequenced, and detectable features were limited by the absence of alpha or paired-chain data. Cytomegalovirus status was reported to be diagnosed by the classifier with high specificity and sensitivity in both the original and validation cohorts. In a later analysis, TCR association rates were found to vary across HLA loci, with the most associated TCRs seen for DRB1 alleles and the fewest for HLA-C alleles. While some public TCRs were present in many individuals, most TCR sequences turned up only very rarely across donors. The study listed around 160 TCR beta chains as associated with cytomegalovirus. The only immune exposure information available for the cohort was CMV serostatus.

The library was made by the immunoSEQ multiplex PCR assay. For the multiplex PCR, a mixture combining 60 forward primers for TCR Vbeta segments and 13 reverse primers for TCR Jbeta segments was used. A multiplex PCR assay on genomic DNA amplified the CDR3 region of rearranged TCR beta genes. The Illumina HiSeq System was used to sequence the amplified TCR beta libraries as 87-base-pair reads. The source study handled its data this way. In a later analysis, tens of millions of unique TCR beta chains were counted across the 690 or so repertoires, and roughly 9.9 million of these chains were shared by at least two donors. A nearest-neighbor algorithm error-corrected the raw reads and collapsed the reads into unique sequences, merging closely related sequences to remove PCR and sequencing errors. Alignment of CDR3 sequences to IMGT reference sequences was used to assign V, D and J gene segments. For a sequence to be retained, a match of at least six nucleotides to both a V gene segment and a J gene segment was required. A rearrangement was called productive if the CDR3 had no stop codons and remained in frame with V and J, and every other rearrangement was called non-productive. CDR3 was defined by IMGT convention, running from the second conserved V-encoded cysteine to the conserved J-encoded phenylalanine. The earlier analysis of 500 to 750 of the donors excluded any sequence lacking an unambiguous match to a single V gene segment. An earlier analysis of several hundred of the donors called V segments functional above 56.7% productive rearrangements and segregating when the between-donor standard deviation exceeded 5%. To diagnose cytomegalovirus status from the catalog of TCR beta chain sequences, a statistical classification framework was built. V and J gene assignment, in a later analysis, came from comparing TCR nucleotide sequences with IMGT/GENE-DB human TR gene sequences. Using the TCRdist pipeline, a later analysis assigned CDR3 sequences along with most-parsimonious VDJ recombination scenarios. In a later analysis, every TCR beta chain was defined by the combination of its CDR3 amino acid sequence and its V-gene family, and reads without a unique V-gene family were dropped. As a way to deal with suspected cross-contamination and a sequencing artifact, a later analysis dropped 450 to 600 nucleotide sequences that were highly shared and had low generation probability. In a later analysis, a clonal expansion index was calculated for each public chain from normalized within-repertoire ranks of inferred template counts. In a later analysis, generation probabilities were computed with a VDJ recombination model fitted to out-of-frame rearrangements, and the resulting probabilities were checked against IGoR. In a later analysis, hypergeometric tests were used to score TCR-TCR, TCR-HLA and TCR-CMV co-occurrence, with a repertoire-size bias correction applied to TCR pairs. False discovery rates were estimated in a later analysis by permuting HLA or CMV assignments 20 times. In a later analysis, co-occurring TCRs were grouped using DBSCAN, and TCRdist sequence similarity was added for clustering within HLA-allele-positive subsets. Repertoires with fewer than 30,000 or more than 120,000 public chains, plus five repertoires with anomalous nucleotide sharing, were excluded from co-occurrence clustering. The clones in this table, taken by TCRdb from immuneACCESS, are in-frame only. Not every clone is retained; where verified, under half of the shortfall comes from an unresolved V gene, and the cause of the rest is unknown. V and J calls and clone size are those listed in that table; D and trimming were worked out from the DNA. The sample contains about 210,000 clones, approximately 80% of them found a single time. About 3.1% of the sample is in the top ten clones.

The sequenced sample was PBMCs. The sequence links TRBV7-9 to TRBJ2-2; no confident D gene assignment can be made. The TCR originated in a young man in good health and CMV-seronegative. The nucleotide sequence is TGTGCCAGCCAGGTGACCGCGAACACCGGGGAGCTGTTTTTT. It codes for CASQVTANTGELFF.